This T cell receptor beta chain originates from a study of T cell repertoires in cytomegalovirus infection. Turning to the study itself: From public TCR beta signatures came an indication of both CMV infection and matching HLA type.

The CDR3 runs to 14 residues. V was pared by 1 base and J by 0 bases, with 7 bases between. CDR1 SGHVS and CDR2 FNYEAQ come from the germline V gene. Study-level findings and limits: Cumulative frequency (of public TCR beta family members) identified carriers of CMV plus the relevant HLA.

This clonotype was detected ten times or more. Its antigen remains unknown. MiXCR, run by TCRdb on the reads, gives a single entry per CDR3 protein. The sample has 250,000 or so distinct CDR3 sequences, around 15% seen once; the top ten hold around half. The V call is TRBV7-6, the J call TRBJ2-7; the D gene is possibly TRBD2 (5 bases). Sequencing input: CD8+ T cells from PBMCs. The origin of this receptor is a human donor in good health (CMV status not recorded). Some clones in this sample may be carry-over from other donors' samples. CDR3 sequence reads: CASSLDGSSYEQYF. As DNA, the CDR3 is TGTGCCAGCAGCTTAGATGGGAGCTCCTACGAGCAGTACTTC.